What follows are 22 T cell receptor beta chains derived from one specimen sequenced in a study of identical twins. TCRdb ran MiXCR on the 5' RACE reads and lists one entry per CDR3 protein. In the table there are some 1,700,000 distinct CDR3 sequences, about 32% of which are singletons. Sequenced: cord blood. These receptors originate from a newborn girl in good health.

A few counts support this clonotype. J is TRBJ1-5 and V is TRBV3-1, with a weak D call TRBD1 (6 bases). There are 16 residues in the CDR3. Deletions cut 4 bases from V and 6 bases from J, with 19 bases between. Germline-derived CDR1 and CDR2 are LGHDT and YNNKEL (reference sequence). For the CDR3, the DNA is TGTGCCAGCAGCCCACAGGGCAACCTGGGAATTCAGCCCCAGCATTTT. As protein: CASSPQGNLGIQPQHF.

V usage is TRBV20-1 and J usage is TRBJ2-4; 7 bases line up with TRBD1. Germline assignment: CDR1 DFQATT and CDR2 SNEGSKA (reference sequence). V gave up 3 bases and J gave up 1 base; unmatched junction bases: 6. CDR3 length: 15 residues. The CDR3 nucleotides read TGCAGTGCTAGGTTAGGGACAGTTGCCAAAAACATTCAGTACTTC. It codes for CSARLGTVAKNIQYF.

CDR3 region: CASSTFRDSLAKNIQYF. In DNA form, the CDR3 reads TGTGCCAGCAGCACGTTCCGGGACAGTCTAGCCAAAAACATTCAGTACTTC. The chain has TRBV7-9 and TRBJ2-4, with 7 bases matching TRBD1. The CDR3 is made up of 17 amino acids. Germline-derived CDR1 and CDR2 are SEHNR and FQNEAQ (reference sequence). Trimming removed 5 bases from V and 0 bases from J; junction bases left unmatched: 10. Full variable domain (missing parts from reference TRBV7-9 and TRBJ2-4): DTGVSQNPRHKITKRGQNVTFRCDPISEHNRLYWYRQTLGQGPEFLTYFQNEAQLEKSRLLSDRFSAERPKGSFSTLEIQRTEQGDSAMYLCASSTFRDSLAKNIQYFGAGTRLSVL.

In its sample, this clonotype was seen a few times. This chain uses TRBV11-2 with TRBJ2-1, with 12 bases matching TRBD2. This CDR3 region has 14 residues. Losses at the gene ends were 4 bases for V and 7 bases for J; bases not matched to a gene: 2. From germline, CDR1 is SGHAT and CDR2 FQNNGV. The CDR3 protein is CASSYGLAGNEQFF. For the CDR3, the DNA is TGTGCCAGCAGCTACGGACTAGCGGGGAATGAGCAGTTCTTC.

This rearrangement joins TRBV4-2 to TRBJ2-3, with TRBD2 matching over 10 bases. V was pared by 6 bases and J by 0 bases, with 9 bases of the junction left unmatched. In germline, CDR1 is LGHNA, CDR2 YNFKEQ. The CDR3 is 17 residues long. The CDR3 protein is CASSRSGGAHSTDTQYF. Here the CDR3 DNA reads TGTGCCAGCAGTAGGAGCGGGGGGGCCCATAGCACAGATACGCAGTATTTT.

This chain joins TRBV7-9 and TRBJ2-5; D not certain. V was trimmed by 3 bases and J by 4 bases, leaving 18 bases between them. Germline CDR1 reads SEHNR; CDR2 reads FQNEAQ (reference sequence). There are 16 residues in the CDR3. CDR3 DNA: TGTGCCAGCAGCTTGAACCCGAACGTGAATCCAGAGACCCAGTACTTC. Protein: CASSLNPNVNPETQYF.

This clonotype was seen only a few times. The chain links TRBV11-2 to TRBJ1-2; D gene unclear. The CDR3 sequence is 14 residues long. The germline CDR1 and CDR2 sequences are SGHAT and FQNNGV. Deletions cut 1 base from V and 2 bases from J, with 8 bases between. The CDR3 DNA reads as TGTGCCAGCAGCTTAGTGTTCAGGAACTATGGCTACACCTTC. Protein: CASSLVFRNYGYTF.

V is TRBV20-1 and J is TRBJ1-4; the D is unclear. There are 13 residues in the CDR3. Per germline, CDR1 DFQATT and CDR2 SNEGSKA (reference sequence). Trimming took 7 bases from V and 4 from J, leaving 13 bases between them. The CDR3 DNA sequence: TGCAGTGTTAAGAGTGTCCTTAATGAAAAACTGTTTTTT. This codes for CSVKSVLNEKLFF.

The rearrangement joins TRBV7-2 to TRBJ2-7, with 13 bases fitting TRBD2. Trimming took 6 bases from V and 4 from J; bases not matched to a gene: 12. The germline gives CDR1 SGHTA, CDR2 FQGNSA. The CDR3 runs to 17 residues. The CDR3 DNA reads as TGTGCCAGCAGGTTAATGGGGGGGACTAGCGGGGAATACGAGCAGTACTTC. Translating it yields CASRLMGGTSGEYEQYF.

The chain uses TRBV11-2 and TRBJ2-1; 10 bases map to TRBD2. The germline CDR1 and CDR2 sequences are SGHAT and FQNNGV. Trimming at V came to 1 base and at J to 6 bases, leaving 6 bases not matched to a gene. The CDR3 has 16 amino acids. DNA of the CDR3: TGTGCCAGCAGCTTAGGAAGCCTAGCGGGAGCCAATGAGCAGTTCTTC. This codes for CASSLGSLAGANEQFF.

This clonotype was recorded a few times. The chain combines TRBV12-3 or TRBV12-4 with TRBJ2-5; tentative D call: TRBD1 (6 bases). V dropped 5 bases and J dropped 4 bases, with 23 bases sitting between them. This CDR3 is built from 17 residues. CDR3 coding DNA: TGTGCCAGCAGTCCAAGGACAATCTTGAGGGGGTCAGAGACCCAGTACTTC. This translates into CASSPRTILRGSETQYF.

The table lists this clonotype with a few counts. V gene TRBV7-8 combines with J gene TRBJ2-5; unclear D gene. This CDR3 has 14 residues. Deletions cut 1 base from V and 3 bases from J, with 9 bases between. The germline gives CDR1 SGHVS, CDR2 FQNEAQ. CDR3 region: CASSLGLQEETQYF. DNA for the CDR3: TGTGCCAGCAGCTTAGGACTTCAGGAAGAGACCCAGTACTTC.

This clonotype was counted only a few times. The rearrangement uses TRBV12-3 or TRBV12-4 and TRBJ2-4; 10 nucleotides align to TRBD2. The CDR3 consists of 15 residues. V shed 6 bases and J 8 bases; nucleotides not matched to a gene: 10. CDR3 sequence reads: CASRAAGGLRDIQYF. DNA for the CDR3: TGTGCCAGCAGAGCAGCGGGGGGGCTTCGGGACATTCAGTACTTC.

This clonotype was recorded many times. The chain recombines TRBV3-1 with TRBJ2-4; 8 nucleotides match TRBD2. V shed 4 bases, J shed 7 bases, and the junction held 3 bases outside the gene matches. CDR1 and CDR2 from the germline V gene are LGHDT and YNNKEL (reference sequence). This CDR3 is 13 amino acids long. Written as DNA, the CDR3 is TGTGCCAGCAGCCGTAGCGGGGAGAACATTCAGTACTTC. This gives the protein CASSRSGENIQYF.

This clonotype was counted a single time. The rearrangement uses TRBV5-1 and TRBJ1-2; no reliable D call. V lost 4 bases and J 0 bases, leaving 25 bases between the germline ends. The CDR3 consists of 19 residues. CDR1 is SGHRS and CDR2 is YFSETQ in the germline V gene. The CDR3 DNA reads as TGCGCCAGCAGCATACGGCCCTATTCGGTTTCCTCAGCTAACTATGGCTACACCTTC. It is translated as CASSIRPYSVSSANYGYTF.

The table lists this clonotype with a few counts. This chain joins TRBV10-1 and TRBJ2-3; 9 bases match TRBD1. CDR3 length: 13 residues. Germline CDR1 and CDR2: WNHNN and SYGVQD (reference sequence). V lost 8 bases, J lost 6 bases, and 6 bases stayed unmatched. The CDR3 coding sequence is TGCGCCAGCGGGGACAGGGTTAAGGATACGCAGTATTTT. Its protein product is CASGDRVKDTQYF.

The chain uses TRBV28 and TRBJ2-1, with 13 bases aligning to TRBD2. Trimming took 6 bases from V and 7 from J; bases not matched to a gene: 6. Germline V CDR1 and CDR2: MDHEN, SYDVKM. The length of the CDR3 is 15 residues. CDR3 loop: CASRRGTSGKNEQFF. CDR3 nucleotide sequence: TGTGCCAGCAGGCGGGGGACTAGCGGGAAGAATGAGCAGTTCTTC.

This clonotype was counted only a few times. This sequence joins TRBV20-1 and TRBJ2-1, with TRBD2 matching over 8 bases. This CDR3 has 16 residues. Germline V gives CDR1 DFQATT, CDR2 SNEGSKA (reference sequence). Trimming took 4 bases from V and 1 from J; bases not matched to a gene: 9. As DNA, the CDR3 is TGCAGTGCTATTAAAGCGGGAGAGTGGTCCTACAATGAGCAGTTCTTC. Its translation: CSAIKAGEWSYNEQFF.

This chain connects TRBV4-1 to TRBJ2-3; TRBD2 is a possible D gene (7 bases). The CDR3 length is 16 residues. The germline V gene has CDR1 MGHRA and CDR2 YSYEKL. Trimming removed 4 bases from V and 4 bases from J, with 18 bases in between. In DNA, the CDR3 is TGCGCCAGCAGCCCCAACTCGGGGGGCGGGGCAGATACGCAGTATTTT. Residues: CASSPNSGGGADTQYF.

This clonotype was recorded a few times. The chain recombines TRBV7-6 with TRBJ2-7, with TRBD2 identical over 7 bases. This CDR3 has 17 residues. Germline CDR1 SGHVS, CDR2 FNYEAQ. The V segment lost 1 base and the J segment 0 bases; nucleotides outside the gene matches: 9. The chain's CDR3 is CASSLVAGGGTSYEQYF. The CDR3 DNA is TGTGCCAGCAGCTTAGTAGCCGGGGGAGGGACCTCCTACGAGCAGTACTTC.

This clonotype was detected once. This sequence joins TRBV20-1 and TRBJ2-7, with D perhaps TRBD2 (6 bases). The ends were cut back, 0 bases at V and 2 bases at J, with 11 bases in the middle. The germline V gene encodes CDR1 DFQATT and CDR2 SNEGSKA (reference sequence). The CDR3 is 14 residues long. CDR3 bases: TGCAGTGCTAGAGATCAGCGGAGGGCCTACGAGCAGTACTTC. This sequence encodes CSARDQRRAYEQYF.

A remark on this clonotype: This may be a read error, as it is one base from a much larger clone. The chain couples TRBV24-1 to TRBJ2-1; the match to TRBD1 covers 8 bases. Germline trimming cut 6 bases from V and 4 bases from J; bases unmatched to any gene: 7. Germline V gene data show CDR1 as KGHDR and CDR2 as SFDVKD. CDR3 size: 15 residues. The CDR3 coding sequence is TGTGCCACCAGTAATGGACAGGGCCAGTACAATGAGCAGTTCTTC. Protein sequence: CATSNGQGQYNEQFF.